This TCR beta chain was captured by sequencing in a study of blood T cell repertoires in COVID-19. The overall study: Collection of acute and convalescent COVID-19 samples took place in the United States, Italy and Spain. In each case, the material was cDNA or gDNA derived from T cells, B-cell-depleted T cells, or PBMCs.

The authors' processing: Reference gene primers were amplified, and this amplification served to estimate nucleated cell counts. The table came from immunoSEQ multiplex PCR; TCRdb's copy has only in-frame clones and leaves some out. V and J calls and clone size are as listed in that table; D and trimming were resolved from the DNA. The sample records about 220,000 clones, around 85% being singletons. This TCR derives from a human donor in a cohort sampled during active COVID-19. Sequencing was carried out using peripheral blood.

The CDR3 DNA reads TGTGCCAGCAGCTTGGCAGGATCTGGGGCCAACGTCCTGACTTTC. This gives the protein CASSLAGSGANVLTF. V gene TRBV5-6 combines with J gene TRBJ2-6; the D is unclear. V was pared by 0 bases and J by 1 base, with 5 bases between. Germline V gives CDR1 SGHDT, CDR2 YYEEEE. This CDR3 is 15 amino acids long.